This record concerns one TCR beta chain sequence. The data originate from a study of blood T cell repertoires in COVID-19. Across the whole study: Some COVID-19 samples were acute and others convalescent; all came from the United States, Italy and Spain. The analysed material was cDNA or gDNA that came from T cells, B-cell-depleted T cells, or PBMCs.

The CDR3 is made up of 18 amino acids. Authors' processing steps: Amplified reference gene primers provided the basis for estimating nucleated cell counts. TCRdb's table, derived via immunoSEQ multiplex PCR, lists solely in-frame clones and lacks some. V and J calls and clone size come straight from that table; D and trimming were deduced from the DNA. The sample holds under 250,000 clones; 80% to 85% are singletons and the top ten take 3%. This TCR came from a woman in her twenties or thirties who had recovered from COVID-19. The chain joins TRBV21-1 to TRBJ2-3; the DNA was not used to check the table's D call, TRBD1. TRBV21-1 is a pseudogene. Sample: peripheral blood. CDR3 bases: TGTGCCAGCAGCAAAGAAGGGGGCAGGGTAGGGTCCGCAGATACGCAGTATTTT. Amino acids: CASSKEGGRVGSADTQYF.